The present T cell receptor (beta chain) was sequenced within a study of tumor-infiltrating lymphocytes in primary liver carcinoma. Across the whole study: T1-T3 N0M0 was the stage of the tumors, which were about 4.2 to 10 cm across. Notes on the study in general: Appearing in all five tumor regions was true of only about 8-25% of top clones.

A primer matching the constant region was used to make TCR beta cDNA from 500 to 650 ng of total RNA. Three nested multiplex PCR rounds, a slightly modified ARM-PCR, produced the libraries for TCR beta. For roughly 10 cycles apiece, the opening two PCR rounds ran with TRBV1-TRBV30 forward primers and a C-beta reverse primer. MiXCR, applied by TCRdb to the multiplex PCR reads, yields one record per CDR3 protein. In the table there are under 130,000 distinct CDR3 sequences, 82% of which are singletons. Extraction of RNA together with DNA used 20-30 mg of unsorted bulk tissue. On this clonotype itself: Its antigen remains unknown. Germline is not matched at one junction end, which may reflect a read error.

The CDR3 extends over 13 amino acids. CDR1 and CDR2 from the germline V gene are SNHLY and FYNNEI. The V call is TRBV2, the J call TRBJ1-2; D is uncertain. The receptor was derived from a man aged 35-49 years with primary liver carcinoma and hepatitis B virus infection. Input material: liver tumor tissue from sampling region 3. Specified subset: tumor region T3, left-lateral pole. As DNA, the CDR3 is TGTGCCACCAGTGAAGAGGGCGGGAATGGCTACACCTTC. Its translation: CATSEEGGNGYTF.